A selection of T cell receptor beta chains follows, all from one sample in a study of cytomegalovirus exposure and HLA in healthy donors. The method was immunoSEQ multiplex PCR; TCRdb's version includes in-frame clones alone and lacks a portion of them. The sample records nearly 70,000 clones, 65% to 75% being singletons. Sequences were obtained from PBMCs. These receptors were obtained from a woman aged 60-70 years in good health and CMV-seropositive. CDR3s include the opening cysteine and the closing phenylalanine or tryptophan. Fields, in order: V gene, D gene, CDR3 length, clone size, J gene, CDR3 DNA, CDR3 protein. The D gene is left open where the match is weak. Clone size is stated in some rows and not others, as once, few, many or a class when expanded.

TRBV7-9,-,14,-,TRBJ1-1,TGTGCCAGCAGCTTACGGGGGGCTGGGGCTGAAGCTTTCTTT,CASSLRGAGAEAFF
TRBV5-1,TRBD2,16,-,TRBJ2-3,TGCGCCAGCAGCTTGGGGACTAGCGGGGGCACAGATACGCAGTATTTT,CASSLGTSGGTDTQYF
TRBV18,TRBD1,13,few,TRBJ1-2,TGTGCCAGCTCACCAGACAGGGACCATGGCTACACCTTC,CASSPDRDHGYTF
TRBV7-9,TRBD1,16,-,TRBJ2-5,TGTGCCAGCAGCCGAATCCTCGGGACAGCTGAAGAGACCCAGTACTTC,CASSRILGTAEETQYF
TRBV11-1,-,14,-,TRBJ1-1,TGTGCCAGCAGCTCGTTCAGGGTGGGCACTGAAGCTTTCTTT,CASSSFRVGTEAFF
TRBV18,TRBD2,14,-,TRBJ2-5,TGTGCCAGCTCACTTGGACTAGCTCAAGAGACCCAGTACTTC,CASSLGLAQETQYF
TRBV5-1,-,14,-,TRBJ1-1,TGCGCCAGCAGCTTGGGTCCGGGCGGGGGGGAAGCTTTCTTT,CASSLGPGGGEAFF
TRBV19,-,14,-,TRBJ1-2,TGTGCCAGTACGGGGAGACAGGCCGACTATGGCTACACCTTC,CASTGRQADYGYTF
TRBV5-4,-,15,few,TRBJ1-6,TGTGCCAGCAGCTTGGATTTCGGGGAGAGATCACCCCTCCACTTT,CASSLDFGERSPLHF
TRBV20-1,-,11,-,TRBJ2-7,TGCAGTGCGTCACAGGGTCACGAGCAGTACTTC,CSASQGHEQYF
TRBV9,TRBD1,18,-,TRBJ2-2,TGTGCCAGCAGCGCCGACCTCGGACAGGGGGCGTGGACCGGGGAGCTGTTTTTT,CASSADLGQGAWTGELFF
TRBV10-3,-,14,few,TRBJ2-3,TGTGCCATCAGTGTGGGCATGGAGGCAGATACGCAGTATTTT,CAISVGMEADTQYF
TRBV19,-,17,-,TRBJ1-2,TGTGCCAGTAGTATAGGCGGGCGCGGGAGATGGGACTATGGCTACACCTTC,CASSIGGRGRWDYGYTF
TRBV6-5,-,13,few,TRBJ1-1,TGTGCCAGCAGCCCAGGGTTTTACACTGAAGCTTTCTTT,CASSPGFYTEAFF
TRBV2,-,16,few,TRBJ1-4,TGTGCCAGCAGCCAACTCAGGGTTGCAACTAATGAAAAACTGTTTTTT,CASSQLRVATNEKLFF
TRBV7-3,-,13,-,TRBJ1-2,TGTGCCAGCAGCCCAGCCCTGGGGAGAGGCTACACCTTC,CASSPALGRGYTF
TRBV10-3,TRBD1,16,once,TRBJ1-2,TGTGCCATCAGTGAGTCGAACCGGGACAGGGACTCTGGCTACACCTTC,CAISESNRDRDSGYTF
TRBV6-6,TRBD1,16,few,TRBJ2-7,TGTGCCAGCAGTTACTCCCGGGACAGGCCGTCCCACGAGCAGTACTTC,CASSYSRDRPSHEQYF
TRBV11-2,TRBD1,15,-,TRBJ1-5,TGTGCCAGCAGCTTATCAGGGGGCAAAGGTCAGCCCCAGCATTTT,CASSLSGGKGQPQHF
TRBV5-4,-,11,once,TRBJ2-1,TGTGCCAGCAGCTTGCTAGATGAGCAGTTCTTC,CASSLLDEQFF
TRBV20-1,-,11,-,TRBJ2-7,TGCAGTGCTAGATCCACCTACGAGCAGTACTTC,CSARSTYEQYF
TRBV5-1,-,13,-,TRBJ2-3,TGCGCCAGCAGCTTGGCCTACCTCAATACGCAGTATTTT,CASSLAYLNTQYF
TRBV7-9,TRBD1,15,-,TRBJ2-1,TGTGCCAGCAGCCCGGGACAGCCCCCCTACAATGAGCAGTTCTTC,CASSPGQPPYNEQFF
TRBV10-1,TRBD2,15,-,TRBJ2-1,TGCGCCAGCAGCGGTAGCGGGGGGCCTTACAATGAGCAGTTCTTC,CASSGSGGPYNEQFF
TRBV5-1,-,16,-,TRBJ1-5,TGCGCCAGCAGCTTGGGAACAGGACCCAGCAATCAGCCCCAGCATTTT,CASSLGTGPSNQPQHF
TRBV4-1,-,13,few,TRBJ1-1,TGCGCCAGCAGCGAAGAGGTGGACAGTGAAGCTTTCTTT,CASSEEVDSEAFF
TRBV9,-,18,-,TRBJ2-1,TGTGCCAGCAGTGTGGGGGCGGGGAGGGGTTTTAGGTACAATGAGCAGTTCTTC,CASSVGAGRGFRYNEQFF
TRBV5-4,-,15,-,TRBJ1-2,TGTGCCAGCAGCTTGAAAGGGGTTCCGAACTATGGCTACACCTTC,CASSLKGVPNYGYTF
TRBV5-1,-,19,-,TRBJ1-5,TGCGCCAGCAGCTTGGAGGCCAGCCAAGGCGACAATAGCAATCAGCCCCAGCATTTT,CASSLEASQGDNSNQPQHF
TRBV6-5,-,13,few,TRBJ1-1,TGTGCCAGCAGCCCGGACACGAACACTGAAGCTTTCTTT,CASSPDTNTEAFF
TRBV29-1,-,14,-,TRBJ2-4,TGCAGCGCGAGCCTCGGACTAGCCAAAAACATTCAGTACTTC,CSASLGLAKNIQYF
TRBV9,-,14,-,TRBJ1-2,TGTGCCAGCAGCGTAGGAACGGGTTGGTATGGCTACACCTTC,CASSVGTGWYGYTF
TRBV10-1,-,13,few,TRBJ1-1,TGCGCCAGCAGTGTAGCTCGTAACACTGAAGCTTTCTTT,CASSVARNTEAFF
TRBV27,-,15,-,TRBJ1-1,TGTGCCAGCAGTTTATCGAGGCGCTCTAACACTGAAGCTTTCTTT,CASSLSRRSNTEAFF
TRBV11-3,-,13,-,TRBJ2-3,TGTGCCAGCAGCTTAGTGGGCTCGGATACGCAGTATTTT,CASSLVGSDTQYF
TRBV7-8,-,15,-,TRBJ2-7,TGTGCCAGCAGCTTAGCGGGGGCCTCCCCCAACGAGCAGTACTTC,CASSLAGASPNEQYF